This T cell receptor (beta chain) was captured by sequencing in a study of cytomegalovirus exposure and HLA in healthy donors. Comments on this clone: What it binds is unknown.

The donors were part of the validation cohort, which consisted of about 120 subjects and was separate from the first cohort of 666 subjects. Clones were read by immunoSEQ multiplex PCR, and TCRdb kept only the in-frame ones, dropping some. The sample holds about 180,000 clones, around nine tenths seen once. Germline V CDR1 and CDR2: LGHNA, YSLEER. This CDR3 is built from 15 residues. With V trimmed by 4 bases and J by 2 bases, 4 bases remained unmatched. General study findings and limits: Investigators reported around 150 TCR beta chains as tied to cytomegalovirus. Specificity for CMV antigens was confirmed in vitro for a few of the CMV-associated chains.

The rearrangement joins TRBV4-3 to TRBJ1-4; 7 bases agree with TRBD1. The sequence was collected from a man between 18 and 29 years old in good health and CMV-seropositive. Sequenced input: PBMCs. CDR3 residues: CASSRRDSTNEKLFF. In nucleotides, the CDR3 is TGCGCCAGCAGCCGAAGGGACAGTACTAATGAAAAACTGTTTTTT.